The entry below describes one TCR beta chain. These data are taken from a study of blood T cell repertoires in COVID-19. Study overall: Specimens from acute and convalescent COVID-19 originated in the United States, Italy and Spain. PBMCs, B-cell-depleted T cells, or T cells provided the cDNA or gDNA that made up the material.

Authors' processing steps: Amplification of reference gene primers was used by the study to estimate nucleated cell counts. Produced via immunoSEQ multiplex PCR; TCRdb's table is partial and in-frame only. V and J calls and clone size follow that table, whereas D and trimming were derived from the DNA. The repertoire has 80,000 to 100,000 clones, 75% to 85% of them found once; the top ten carry 9% to 12%. CDR1 LNHDA and CDR2 SQIVND come from the germline V gene (reference sequence). CDR3 size: 16 residues. The germline V and J ends were trimmed by 3 bases and 3 bases, with 14 bases remaining between them.

The chain uses TRBV19 and TRBJ2-2; a weak D match, TRBD2 (5 bases). Source material: peripheral blood. This TCR came from a woman between 65 and 79 years old with acute or convalescent COVID-19. CDR3 sequence reads: CASSIRAQRDTGELFF. The CDR3 coding sequence is TGTGCCAGTAGTATCCGGGCGCAGAGGGACACCGGGGAGCTGTTTTTT.